The clone carrying this TCR beta chain was detected ten times or more. The antigen is not known. Hyperthyroidism was classified as stable if no ophthalmopathy occurred within 18 months of follow-up. Each hyperthyroidism patient was newly diagnosed, with under 2 months' duration, and aged 18 to 65. Trimming took 3 bases from V and 6 from J, leaving 17 bases between them. From germline, CDR1 is MDHEN and CDR2 SYDVKM. This CDR3 has 15 amino acids. RNA transcripts yielded amplified TCR beta CDR3 regions. The first round was an RT-PCR with HTBI primers, and the second round was a multiplex PCR. One entry per CDR3 protein results from TCRdb running MiXCR on the multiplex PCR reads. The data hold a few hundred thousand distinct CDR3 sequences, with approximately 15% observed a single time. The data were obtained in a study of Graves' ophthalmopathy and Graves' hyperthyroidism. General observations from the study: Ophthalmopathy could be told apart from stable hyperthyroidism by a 13-signature model (about 90% sensitivity, around 84% specificity). Detection in blood was also observed for most expanded thyroid clonotypes above 0.001 frequency.

Sequenced material: peripheral blood. V and J are TRBV28 and TRBJ1-2; weak D call: TRBD1 (5 bases). The receptor was derived from a woman aged 18-35 years with stable Graves' hyperthyroidism. CDR3 sequence reads: CASSFRPQAVNGYTF. The DNA of the CDR3 is TGTGCCAGCAGTTTCCGGCCACAGGCAGTGAATGGCTACACCTTC.